The rows below give T cell receptor beta chains drawn from one sample of a study of blood T cell repertoires in COVID-19. Libraries were prepared by immunoSEQ multiplex PCR; TCRdb keeps only in-frame clonotypes and omits some of them. This table holds about 180,000 clones, approximately 86% found once. The sample consisted of peripheral blood. The receptors were sampled from a woman aged 45-65 years with acute or convalescent COVID-19. CDR3s include the opening cysteine and the closing phenylalanine or tryptophan. A D gene is named only where the DNA matches it firmly. Some rows mark clone size as missing; the rest say once, few, many or name a class of expanded clone.

D,V,length,size,J,CDR3,DNA
TRBD2,TRBV11-2,18,.,TRBJ2-7,CASSLSPGLAGGWYEQYF,TGTGCCAGCAGCTTATCTCCGGGACTAGCGGGAGGGTGGTACGAGCAGTACTTC
TRBD2,TRBV30,14,.,TRBJ2-7,CAWRASGGPYEQYF,TGTGCCTGGAGGGCTAGCGGGGGCCCCTACGAGCAGTACTTC
.,TRBV10-3,12,.,TRBJ1-5,CATGRGDQPQHF,TGTGCCACAGGACGGGGGGATCAGCCCCAGCATTTT
.,TRBV6-2/TRBV6-3,15,.,TRBJ1-6,CASSPTGGENSPLHF,TGTGCCAGCAGCCCCACGGGGGGCGAGAATTCACCCCTCCACTTT
TRBD2,TRBV9,17,.,TRBJ2-3,CASSASPGLAPTDTQYF,TGTGCCAGCAGCGCATCGCCGGGACTAGCGCCCACAGATACGCAGTATTTT
.,TRBV21-1,20,.,TRBJ2-5,CASSKVLAGLAGGKRETQYF,TGTGCCAGCAGCAAAGTTCTAGCGGGACTAGCGGGAGGGAAGAGAGAGACCCAGTACTTC
TRBD2,TRBV7-2,15,.,TRBJ2-7,CASSSGGTATYEQYF,TGTGCCAGCAGCTCGGGGGGGACGGCCACCTACGAGCAGTACTTC
TRBD1,TRBV4-1,16,.,TRBJ2-2,CASSLTGGPSTGELFF,TGCGCCAGCAGCCTGACAGGGGGCCCGAGCACCGGGGAGCTGTTTTTT
.,TRBV7-8,14,.,TRBJ1-6,CASSLLGESTPLHF,TGTGCCAGCAGCTTATTGGGAGAGTCCACCCCCCTCCACTTT
.,TRBV5-6,16,.,TRBJ2-1,CASRYGQPPRDNEQFF,TGTGCCAGCAGATATGGACAGCCCCCACGAGACAATGAGCAGTTCTTC
.,TRBV2,11,.,TRBJ2-1,CASPSGDHPFF,TGTGCCAGCCCATCGGGGGATCATCCGTTCTTC
TRBD2,TRBV6-6,17,.,TRBJ2-6,CASSRTSGSSGANVLTF,TGTGCCAGCAGTCGGACTAGCGGGAGTTCTGGGGCCAACGTCCTGACTTTC
.,TRBV4-3,15,.,TRBJ1-2,CASSQDLSSFYGYTF,TGCGCCAGCAGCCAAGATCTTAGCAGCTTCTATGGCTACACCTTC
.,TRBV18,14,.,TRBJ2-7,CASSQLRQDYEQYF,TGTGCCAGCTCACAGCTGAGACAGGACTACGAGCAGTACTTC
.,TRBV12-3/TRBV12-4,12,.,TRBJ1-4,CASSGPNEKLFF,TGTGCCAGCAGTGGGCCAAATGAAAAACTGTTTTTT
.,TRBV7-2,15,.,TRBJ2-5,CASSLRGRGEETQYF,TGTGCCAGCAGCTTAAGGGGCAGGGGTGAGGAGACCCAGTACTTC
.,TRBV30,15,.,TRBJ1-6,CAWSPVRSYNSPLHF,TGTGCCTGGAGCCCCGTGAGATCCTATAATTCACCCCTCCACTTT
TRBD1,TRBV5-4,12,.,TRBJ1-2,CASRNPGGGYTF,TGTGCCAGCAGGAACCCAGGGGGCGGCTACACCTTC
TRBD2,TRBV2,15,.,TRBJ2-1,CASRPSSGVPNEQFF,TGTGCCAGCAGGCCCTCTAGCGGGGTCCCCAATGAGCAGTTCTTC
.,TRBV19,15,few,TRBJ1-1,CASSPRAGSYTEAFF,TGTGCCAGTAGTCCAAGGGCCGGGAGTTACACTGAAGCTTTCTTT
TRBD2,TRBV2,13,.,TRBJ2-2,CASGTRRTGELFF,TGTGCCAGCGGGACTAGACGCACCGGGGAGCTGTTTTTT
.,TRBV5-1,16,.,TRBJ2-2,CASSLLTSLNPGELFF,TGCGCCAGCAGCTTGTTAACTAGTCTGAATCCCGGGGAGCTGTTTTTT
TRBD1,TRBV4-3,14,.,TRBJ1-2,CASSQGGTGRGYTF,TGCGCCAGCAGCCAGGGGGGGACAGGGCGAGGCTACACCTTC
TRBD1,TRBV5-1,19,.,TRBJ2-1,CASSLSPRSGTGAYNEQFF,TGCGCCAGCAGCTTGTCTCCGAGGAGCGGGACAGGGGCATACAATGAGCAGTTCTTC
.,TRBV4-2,22,few,TRBJ1-5,CASSPTARGGGQYRHSNQPQHF,TGTGCCAGCAGCCCTACGGCGCGGGGTGGGGGTCAATATCGGCATAGCAATCAGCCCCAGCATTTT
TRBD1,TRBV5-1,15,few,TRBJ1-4,CASSTDRFRGSKLFF,TGCGCCAGCAGCACGGACAGGTTTAGGGGAAGTAAACTGTTTTTT